The clone carrying this T cell receptor beta chain was found many times. This sample is part of a study of regulatory T cells in long-lasting Graves disease. The TCR beta library used iRepertoire HTBI primers with Arm-PCR amplification of CDR3. In the original processing: Across the samples, identification revealed 55 to 80 TRBV and about 13 TRBJ segments. Via MiXCR, TCRdb re-called the multiplex PCR reads, giving one row per CDR3 protein. These V and J calls are TCRdb output, not the study's own analysis. The repertoire has 350,000 to 550,000 distinct CDR3 sequences, about 15% of them found once; the top ten carry around 15%. Time point given: newly diagnosed GD, antithyroid drugs for less than 3 months. With RNA extracted from PBMCs as input, the TCR library was made. Another study also made use of these data, one on T cells in Graves' hyperthyroidism and ophthalmopathy. That source adds: The HTBI primer set drove a first-round RT-PCR of the TCR CDR3.

Sequencing used peripheral blood mononuclear cells (PBMCs), obtained at new diagnosis, from a patient treated with antithyroid drugs. The sequence was obtained from a young woman with Graves disease.

CDR3 sequence reads: CASSGGQVSSYEQYF. The CDR3 DNA reads TGTGCCAGCAGTGGGGGACAGGTCTCCTCCTACGAGCAGTACTTC. The V gene is TRBV2, the J gene TRBJ2-7; 8 nucleotides agree with TRBD1. The CDR3 has 15 residues. Germline V gene data show CDR1 as SNHLY and CDR2 as FYNNEI. V lost 4 bases and J lost 0; bases outside the gene matches: 5.